These T cell receptor beta chains were read from a single sample in a study of T-cell reconstitution after alpha-beta-depleted transplantation in children. TCRdb reanalysed the PCR reads using MiXCR and keeps one entry per CDR3 protein. The sample gives about 500,000 distinct CDR3 sequences, roughly 33% of which show up once; 2% to 3% is in the top ten. This specimen was PBMCs from the stem cell graft donor, taken from the stem cell graft. These TCRs come from a human donor who donated a stem cell graft to a child with aplastic anemia. CDR3s include the opening cysteine and the closing phenylalanine or tryptophan. D genes are given only for firm matches. The listing skips clone size in some rows; elsewhere it reads once, few, many or a size class.

j_gene: TRBJ1-6; len: 15; v_gene: TRBV5-1; d_gene: TRBD1; abundance: few; CDR3nt: TGCGCCAGCAGCTTGGCGGGACAGGGAAGATCACCCCTCCACTTT; CDR3aa: CASSLAGQGRSPLHF
j_gene: TRBJ2-3; len: 16; v_gene: TRBV7-8; d_gene: -; abundance: -; CDR3nt: TGTGCCAGCAGCTTAGTTGCGGGGACTAGCACAGATACGCAGTATTTT; CDR3aa: CASSLVAGTSTDTQYF
j_gene: TRBJ1-1; len: 16; v_gene: TRBV7-2; d_gene: -; abundance: -; CDR3nt: TGTGCCAGCAGCTTAGGAGGGGCGAATGTCCGGACTGAAGCTTTCTTT; CDR3aa: CASSLGGANVRTEAFF
j_gene: TRBJ2-7; len: 13; v_gene: TRBV4-3; d_gene: -; abundance: few; CDR3nt: TGCGCCAGCAGCCAAGGCCGCCAGTACGAGCAGTACTTC; CDR3aa: CASSQGRQYEQYF
j_gene: TRBJ2-6; len: 14; v_gene: TRBV6-4; d_gene: -; abundance: -; CDR3nt: TGTGCCAGCAGTGCTAGCTCTGGGGCCAACGTCCTGACTTTC; CDR3aa: CASSASSGANVLTF
j_gene: TRBJ2-2; len: 14; v_gene: TRBV5-1; d_gene: -; abundance: -; CDR3nt: TGCGCCAGCAGGGACATTGGGAACACCGGGGAGCTGTTTTTT; CDR3aa: CASRDIGNTGELFF
j_gene: TRBJ2-1; len: 14; v_gene: TRBV20-1; d_gene: TRBD2; abundance: few; CDR3nt: TGCAGTGCTAGAGAGGCGGGAGGCCCCAATGAGCAGTTCTTC; CDR3aa: CSAREAGGPNEQFF
j_gene: TRBJ1-4; len: 13; v_gene: TRBV7-2; d_gene: -; abundance: few; CDR3nt: TGTGCCAGCAGGTTAGGGGTCGGTGAAAAACTGTTTTTT; CDR3aa: CASRLGVGEKLFF
j_gene: TRBJ2-1; len: 16; v_gene: TRBV11-2; d_gene: TRBD2; abundance: -; CDR3nt: TGTGCCAGCAGCTCAATTAGCGGGAGGGTTTACAATGAGCAGTTCTTC; CDR3aa: CASSSISGRVYNEQFF
j_gene: TRBJ1-1; len: 14; v_gene: TRBV6-5; d_gene: -; abundance: -; CDR3nt: TGTGCCAGCACGACGATGAGGGCAACGCCTGAAGCTTTCTTT; CDR3aa: CASTTMRATPEAFF
j_gene: TRBJ1-1; len: 14; v_gene: TRBV12-3/TRBV12-4; d_gene: -; abundance: -; CDR3nt: TGTGCCAGCAGCCCCGAGGGGTCGGACACTGAAGCTTTCTTT; CDR3aa: CASSPEGSDTEAFF
j_gene: TRBJ1-2; len: 11; v_gene: TRBV20-1; d_gene: TRBD1; abundance: few; CDR3nt: TGCAGGCCCGGGACAGGGGACGGCTACACCTTC; CDR3aa: CRPGTGDGYTF
j_gene: TRBJ2-5; len: 15; v_gene: TRBV14; d_gene: -; abundance: -; CDR3nt: TGTGCCAGCAGCCAAGATCTAATGGGATGGGAGACCCAGTACTTC; CDR3aa: CASSQDLMGWETQYF
j_gene: TRBJ2-7; len: 15; v_gene: TRBV6-5; d_gene: TRBD2; abundance: -; CDR3nt: TGTGCCAGCAGTTTACGGGGACTAGCTTCCTACGAGCAGTACTTC; CDR3aa: CASSLRGLASYEQYF
j_gene: TRBJ2-2; len: 13; v_gene: TRBV27; d_gene: -; abundance: few; CDR3nt: TGTGCCAGCTCCTATAATGGGCACGGGGAGCTGTTTTTT; CDR3aa: CASSYNGHGELFF
j_gene: TRBJ2-2; len: 14; v_gene: TRBV3-1; d_gene: -; abundance: -; CDR3nt: TGTGCCAGCAGCCACTCTGGGGTCCCGGGGGAGCTGTTTTTT; CDR3aa: CASSHSGVPGELFF
j_gene: TRBJ1-2; len: 13; v_gene: TRBV28; d_gene: -; abundance: -; CDR3nt: TGTGCCAGCAGAATCAGTACTAACTATGGCTACACCTTC; CDR3aa: CASRISTNYGYTF
j_gene: TRBJ1-1; len: 13; v_gene: TRBV20-1; d_gene: -; abundance: few; CDR3nt: TGCAGTGCTAGACCTACACGGAACACTGAAGCTTTCTTT; CDR3aa: CSARPTRNTEAFF